A single sample gave rise to the 26 T cell receptor beta chains below, sequenced in a study of blood T cell repertoires in COVID-19 (dated by TCRdb to 2020 to 2022). The method was the immunoSEQ multiplex PCR assay. TCRdb holds this immuneACCESS table with in-frame rearrangements only. Some clones are missing; in checked studies, unresolved V genes explain under half, and the rest has no known cause. In all, the sample holds some 250,000 clones, and roughly 79% of those were seen once. Around 7.2% of the sample is held by the ten biggest clonotypes. Sample: peripheral blood. The receptors stem from a woman older than 75 with COVID-19, enrolled during active disease.

The sample holds one count of this clone. CDR3 coding DNA: TGTGCCAGCAGCTTATTCCCGAGCGGGGCCAATGAGCAGTTCTTC. Encoded protein: CASSLFPSGANEQFF. The V call is TRBV7-6, the J call TRBJ2-1; 7 bases map to TRBD2. Trimming cost V 2 bases and J 6 bases; bases outside gene matches: 7. CDR3 length: 15 amino acids. Germline loops: CDR1 SGHVS, CDR2 FNYEAQ. The whole variable domain, remainder taken from reference TRBV7-6 and TRBJ2-1, is GAGVSQSPRYKVTKRGQDVALRCDPISGHVSLYWYRQALGQGPEFLTYFNYEAQQDKSGLPNDRFSAERPEGSISTLTIQRTEQRDSAMYRCASSLFPSGANEQFFGPGTRLTVL.

V usage is TRBV14 and J usage is TRBJ2-4, with 10 bases fitting TRBD1. The CDR3 spans 19 residues. CDR1 is SGHDN, CDR2 FVKESK, per germline. The junction had 12 bases not matched to a gene; V was cut back by 4 bases and J by 0 bases. CDR3 amino acids: CASSRTGGWTSLAKNIQYF. CDR3 DNA: TGTGCCAGCAGCCGGACAGGGGGGTGGACCTCACTAGCCAAAAACATTCAGTACTTC.

The chain has TRBV3-1 (or the pseudogene TRBV3-2) and TRBJ1-3; the match to TRBD1 covers 9 bases. This CDR3 comprises 16 residues. V trimming: 3 bases; J trimming: 2 bases; junction bases outside the gene matches: 5. Germline-derived CDR1 and CDR2 are LGHDT and YNNKEL (reference sequence). The CDR3 sequence: CASSQGQGVTGNTIYF. The CDR3 DNA reads as TGTGCCAGCAGCCAGGGACAGGGTGTTACTGGAAACACCATATATTTT.

The V gene is TRBV27, the J gene TRBJ2-7; 10 positions match TRBD1. CDR3 length equals 14 residues. CDR1 is MNHEY, CDR2 SMNVEV, per germline (reference sequence). V shed 8 bases and J 2 bases; nucleotides not matched to a gene: 6. The CDR3 DNA reads as TGTGCCAGCTTCCGACAGGGGGCAACCTACGAGCAGTACTTC. Protein product: CASFRQGATYEQYF.

This clone was observed a handful of times. The V and J genes are TRBV30 and TRBJ1-1; tentative D call: TRBD1 (6 bases). This CDR3 is 11 amino acids long. CDR1 and CDR2 from the germline V gene are GTSNPN and SVGIG (reference sequence). V was clipped by 4 bases and J by 9 bases, with 12 bases between them. CDR3 nucleotides: TGTGCCTGGAACCCGGGACACCAAGCTTTCTTT. Amino acid sequence: CAWNPGHQAFF.

The chain recombines TRBV20-1 with TRBJ2-1, with TRBD2 matching over 11 bases. Germline V gene sequence: CDR1 DFQATT, CDR2 SNEGSKA (reference sequence). V trimming: 3 bases; J trimming: 7 bases; junction bases outside the gene matches: 8. The CDR3 consists of 15 residues. In DNA, the CDR3 is TGCAGTGCTAGTGAAGAGGGGACTAGCGGAAATGAGCAGTTCTTC. Its translation: CSASEEGTSGNEQFF.

V and J are TRBV28 and TRBJ2-2, with 8 bases identical to TRBD1. The V gene end was trimmed by 5 bases and the J gene end by 1 base; junction bases not matched to a gene: 6. This CDR3 is 16 amino acids long. The germline V gene has CDR1 MDHEN and CDR2 SYDVKM. CDR3 DNA sequence: TGTGCCAGCAGTCCTTCCGGGACAGGGAACACCGGGGAGCTGTTTTTT. Protein sequence: CASSPSGTGNTGELFF.

The CDR3 DNA is TGTGCCAGCAGCGTAGGGGCAGCGGGAGTTAGTGAGCAGTTCTTC. It specifies CASSVGAAGVSEQFF. The V and J genes are TRBV9 and TRBJ2-1; 8 nucleotides line up with TRBD2. J gave up 9 bases and V 0 bases, and 8 bases lay outside the gene matches. CDR3 length: 15 residues. Germline CDR1 SGDLS, CDR2 YYNGEE.

V is TRBV30 and J is TRBJ2-2; the match to TRBD1 covers 7 bases. Per germline, CDR1 GTSNPN and CDR2 SVGIG (reference sequence). This CDR3 spans 15 amino acids. V was pared by 3 bases and J by 5 bases, with 9 bases of the junction left unmatched. CDR3 protein: CAWRREGAGTGELFF. CDR3 sequence (DNA): TGTGCCTGGAGGCGCGAGGGGGCGGGTACCGGGGAGCTGTTTTTT.

The V and J genes are TRBV19 and TRBJ1-5, with unresolved D. V was shortened by 3 bases and J by 8 bases, with 8 bases between the two germline ends. The length of the CDR3 is 12 residues. Germline values: CDR1 LNHDA, CDR2 SQIVND (reference sequence). CDR3 in DNA: TGTGCCAGTAGTATCCCCCAGGAGCCCCAGCATTTT. It translates to CASSIPQEPQHF. The full variable domain, completed using reference TRBV19 and TRBJ1-5, is DGGITQSPKYLFRKEGQNVTLSCEQNLNHDAMYWYRQDPGQGLRLIYYSQIVNDFQKGDIAEGYSVSREKKESFPLTVTSAQKNPTAFYLCASSIPQEPQHFGDGTRLSIL.

The chain joins TRBV27 to TRBJ1-1; D is uncertain. The CDR3 runs 13 residues. Germline values: CDR1 MNHEY, CDR2 SMNVEV (reference sequence). Deletions cut 2 bases from V and 4 bases from J, with 8 bases between. The CDR3 spells CASSLMALTEAFF. The CDR3 DNA reads TGTGCCAGCAGTTTAATGGCCCTCACTGAAGCTTTCTTT.

This rearrangement joins TRBV10-3 to TRBJ1-2; D is undetermined. The CDR3 is 13 residues long. From germline, CDR1 is ENHRY and CDR2 SYGVKD. V was pared by 5 bases and J by 8 bases, with 15 bases between. Written as DNA, the CDR3 is TGTGCCATCAGTAGTCTAGGCAGCCTGGGCTACACCTTC. This translates into CAISSLGSLGYTF.

V usage is TRBV27 and J usage is TRBJ1-4, with 9 bases that match TRBD1. The junction had 8 bases not matched to a gene; V was cut back by 8 bases and J by 7 bases. The CDR3 extends over 14 amino acids. Per the germline V gene, CDR1 is MNHEY and CDR2 is SMNVEV (reference sequence). Here the CDR3 reads CASGLGTGSEKLFF. CDR3 bases: TGTGCCAGCGGACTCGGGACAGGGAGTGAAAAACTGTTTTTT.

The rearrangement links TRBV2 to TRBJ1-4; 7 positions agree with TRBD1. CDR1 is SNHLY and CDR2 is FYNNEI in the germline V gene. CDR3 length: 16 amino acids. V dropped 3 bases and J dropped 2; count of bases not matched to a gene: 6. The CDR3 sequence: CASSEEAGGTNEKLFF. DNA for the CDR3: TGTGCCAGCAGTGAGGAAGCAGGGGGGACTAATGAAAAACTGTTTTTT.

V usage is TRBV7-2 and J usage is TRBJ2-7; TRBD2 matches at 15 bases. The ends lost 3 bases at V and 7 bases at J; junction bases unmatched: 7. Germline V gene data show CDR1 as SGHTA and CDR2 as FQGNSA. The CDR3 spans 16 residues. Here the CDR3 reads CASSLWTSGGAREQYF. The CDR3 DNA follows: TGTGCCAGCAGCTTGTGGACTAGCGGGGGGGCAAGGGAGCAGTACTTC.

V usage is TRBV28 and J usage is TRBJ1-2; D gene unclear. The length of the CDR3 is 14 residues. Germline-derived CDR1 and CDR2 are MDHEN and SYDVKM. The V and J ends lost 4 bases and 4 bases respectively, with 13 bases between them. CDR3 sequence (DNA): TGTGCCAGCAGTTCCGTGGCCAGAATCTATGGCTACACCTTC. Translating gives CASSSVARIYGYTF.

The CDR3 bases are TGTGCCAGCAGCTTGTTGACTTTAGTGGACACTGAAGCTTTCTTT. Residues: CASSLLTLVDTEAFF. This chain uses TRBV5-6 with TRBJ1-1; D not certain. V was shortened by 1 base and J by 3 bases, with 13 bases between the two germline ends. Germline V CDR1 and CDR2: SGHDT, YYEEEE. The CDR3 is 15 residues long.

This chain uses TRBV18 with TRBJ1-6, with D perhaps matching TRBD1 (6 bases). CDR1 and CDR2 (germline): KGHSH, LQKENI. The CDR3 contains 15 residues. Deletions cut 6 bases from V and 11 bases from J, with 20 bases between. The CDR3 here is CASSPDQYREAPLHF. For the CDR3, the DNA is TGTGCCAGCTCGCCAGACCAGTACAGGGAAGCACCCCTCCACTTT. The variable domain in full, with the rest retrieved from reference TRBV18 and TRBJ1-6, is NAGVMQNPRHLVRRRGQEARLRCSPMKGHSHVYWYRQLPEEGLKFMVYLQKENIIDESGMPKERFSAEFPKEGPSILRIQQVVRGDSAAYFCASSPDQYREAPLHFGNGTRLTVT.

V usage is TRBV7-3 and J usage is TRBJ2-1, with 14 bases aligning to TRBD2. CDR1 SGHTA and CDR2 FQGTGA come from the germline V gene. The CDR3 has 15 residues. V gave up 2 bases and J gave up 6 bases; unmatched junction bases: 0. The CDR3 DNA reads TGTGCCAGCAGCTTAGGACTAGCGGGAGGCAATGAGCAGTTCTTC. Amino acids: CASSLGLAGGNEQFF.

The J gene is TRBJ1-2, the V gene TRBV28, with D hard to call. The length of the CDR3 is 14 residues. Trimming cost V 4 bases and J 4 bases, with 13 bases left between them. Germline assignment: CDR1 MDHEN and CDR2 SYDVKM. The CDR3 bases are TGTGCCAGCAGTTCCCTTCCCGCGGCCTATGGCTACACCTTC. It specifies CASSSLPAAYGYTF.

The chain has TRBV5-1 and TRBJ1-2, with 7 bases lining up with TRBD1. Germline V gene lookup returns CDR1 SGHRS and CDR2 YFSETQ. The junction had 19 bases not matched to a gene; V was cut back by 6 bases and J by 8 bases. The CDR3 contains 16 residues. For the CDR3, the DNA is TGCGCCAGCAACCCAATCCCAGGGGGTGAAGGTGGGGGCTACACCTTC. Protein: CASNPIPGGEGGGYTF.

This rearrangement joins TRBV18 to TRBJ1-2, with D possibly matching TRBD1 (5 bases). The germline V and J ends were trimmed by 1 base and 0 bases, with 15 bases remaining between them. The CDR3 totals 17 residues. CDR1 is KGHSH and CDR2 is LQKENI in the germline V gene. CDR3 residues: CASSPLLGGATNYGYTF. CDR3 DNA sequence: TGTGCCAGCTCACCACTCTTGGGAGGGGCAACTAACTATGGCTACACCTTC.

This chain uses TRBV29-1 with TRBJ1-1, with 8 bases lining up with TRBD1. Germline CDR1 is SQVTM and CDR2 is ANQGSEA. CDR3 size: 15 residues. Trimming cost V 7 bases and J 7 bases; bases outside gene matches: 17. DNA for the CDR3: TGCAGCGGGTACAGGGGGGCGGTTAGGGGAGGTGAAGCTTTCTTT. Residues: CSGYRGAVRGGEAFF.

V is TRBV28 and J is TRBJ2-7; tentative D call: TRBD2 (6 bases). CDR3 size: 13 residues. From germline, CDR1 is MDHEN and CDR2 SYDVKM. Between the trimmed V and J ends, which lost 4 bases and 3 bases, there was a span of 10 bases. CDR3 region: CASSSPRDYEQYF. The DNA for the CDR3 is TGTGCCAGCAGTTCCCCGCGGGACTACGAGCAGTACTTC. The full variable domain, rest sourced from reference TRBV28 and TRBJ2-7, is DVKVTQSSRYLVKRTGEKVFLECVQDMDHENMFWYRQDPGLGLRLIYFSYDVKMKEKGDIPEGYSVSREKKERFSLILESASTNQTSMYLCASSSPRDYEQYFGPGTRLTVT.

This sequence joins TRBV15 and TRBJ1-1; TRBD1 is a possible D gene (6 bases). The CDR3 length is 15 residues. CDR1 and CDR2 from the germline V gene are LNHNV and YYDKDF (reference sequence). V was cut by 2 bases and J by 2 bases, with 12 bases left in between. The CDR3, as DNA: TGTGCCACCAGCAGATCCAGGGGCCCTAACACTGAAGCTTTCTTT. Protein sequence: CATSRSRGPNTEAFF.

The chain is built from TRBV25-1 and TRBJ1-2; no reliable D call. Germline values: CDR1 MGHDK, CDR2 SYGVNS. The CDR3 loop spans 13 amino acids. V was clipped by 3 bases and J by 3 bases, with 8 bases between them. Here the CDR3 reads CASSDSGHYGYTF. In nucleotides, the CDR3 is TGTGCCAGCAGTGATTCAGGTCACTATGGCTACACCTTC.